This is a list of T cell receptor beta chains from one sample in a study of T cell responses to AZD1222 COVID-19 vaccine. Method: immunoSEQ multiplex PCR; TCRdb's copy keeps in-frame clones and lacks some. This sample has some 150,000 clones, with around 90% found just once. The sample was peripheral blood, taken 28 days after the second AZD1222 dose. These receptors all stem from an adult who received the AZD1222 COVID-19 vaccine. CDR3s include the opening cysteine and the closing phenylalanine or tryptophan.

cdr3_length | v_call | cdr3_aa
16 | TRBV5-1 | CASSRTYREVSGEQYF
15 | TRBV29-1 | CSVEDQGANTGELFF
15 | TRBV2 | CASSDGPGGLETQYF
15 | TRBV27 | CASRGDGLNNQPQHF
12 | TRBV5-1 | CASSLTSYEQYF
12 | TRBV12-3/TRBV12-4 | CATRGLSVTQYF
14 | TRBV9 | CASSVGQMNTEAFF
13 | TRBV19 | CASKRGELRGYTF
15 | TRBV19 | CASSFDRQSGNTIYF
13 | TRBV5-1 | CASSLARTEGAFF
15 | TRBV7-6 | CASSLDGRTNEKLFF
13 | TRBV19 | CASSMGLLYEQYF
17 | TRBV19 | CASSPLTSGSFGGELFF
15 | TRBV19 | CASRGGGDIGNTIYF
10 | TRBV7-9 | CASRPYEQYF
18 | TRBV21-1 | CASSKTQLPKRETYEQYF
12 | TRBV5-8 | CASSGDGEKLFF
13 | TRBV7-9 | CASSLETNTGAFF
16 | TRBV9 | CASSVEGGGMNTEAFF
15 | TRBV18 | CASSPGSGAGNTIYF
15 | TRBV7-9 | CASSSSGHTTGELFF
13 | TRBV6-5 | CASRNPGQIEAFF
14 | TRBV2 | CASSEGTSQNEQYF